These 15 T cell receptor beta chains were all obtained from the same sample, sequenced in a study of blood T cell repertoires in COVID-19. Produced via immunoSEQ multiplex PCR; TCRdb's table is partial and in-frame only. The sample includes 150,000 or so clones, about three quarters of them seen just once. Specimen: peripheral blood. All receptors come from an elderly man with acute or convalescent COVID-19.

The chain couples TRBV18 to TRBJ1-2; D remains ambiguous. Per germline, CDR1 KGHSH and CDR2 LQKENI. V dropped 4 bases and J dropped 8 bases, with 11 bases sitting between them. The CDR3 is 12 amino acids. As DNA, the CDR3 is TGTGCCAGCTCACTAGGCGGGCAAGGCTACACCTTC. Residues: CASSLGGQGYTF.

This chain links TRBV7-2 with TRBJ2-7, with 7 bases fitting TRBD1. J was trimmed by 5 bases and V by 5 bases; bases with no gene match: 3. The V gene's germline CDR1 is SGHTA and CDR2 FQGNSA. CDR3 length: 12 amino acids. The CDR3 nucleotides are TGTGCCAGCAGCATACAGGGGAACGAGCAGTACTTC. Its translation: CASSIQGNEQYF.

The chain couples TRBV28 to TRBJ2-7, with unresolved D. The CDR3 sequence is 12 residues long. V was pared by 5 bases and J by 0 bases, with 5 bases between. Per the germline V gene, CDR1 is MDHEN and CDR2 is SYDVKM. The CDR3: CASSPSSYEQYV. The CDR3, as DNA: TGTGCCAGCAGTCCGAGCTCCTACGAGCAGTACGTC.

This clone has more than one count but fewer than ten. The V gene is TRBV11-2, the J gene TRBJ1-1; D possibly corresponds to TRBD1 (6 bases). The CDR3 runs to 11 residues. Germline CDR1 reads SGHAT; CDR2 reads FQNNGV. Trimming shortened V by 4 bases and J by 7 bases, and 7 bases separated the two germline ends. The CDR3 protein is CASSSDSEAFF. The DNA for the CDR3 is TGTGCCAGCAGCTCGGACAGTGAAGCTTTCTTT.

The V call is TRBV5-1, the J call TRBJ2-3; D is perhaps TRBD2 (6 bases). Trimming removed 0 bases from V and 4 bases from J, with 24 bases in between. This CDR3 is built from 19 residues. Germline V gene sequence: CDR1 SGHRS, CDR2 YFSETQ. The CDR3 bases are TGCGCCAGCAGCTTGGTCGGCCCCCTGGCGGGAACGTCTTCAGATACGCAGTATTTT. Amino acid sequence: CASSLVGPLAGTSSDTQYF.

This chain joins TRBV6-4 and TRBJ1-2, with 8 positions matching TRBD1. Germline values: CDR1 MRHNA, CDR2 SNTAGT. The trim removed 0 bases at V and 8 bases at J, leaving 8 bases unmatched. The CDR3 runs to 15 residues. Here the CDR3 DNA reads TGTGCCAGCAGTGACTCGGGCAGGGGGCGCGGGGGCTACACCTTC. Its protein is CASSDSGRGRGGYTF.

This chain connects TRBV6-4 to TRBJ2-2, with D uncertain. This CDR3 region has 13 residues. CDR1 is MRHNA and CDR2 is SNTAGT in the germline V gene. The germline V and J ends were trimmed by 4 bases and 6 bases, with 9 bases remaining between them. CDR3 amino acids: CASSARAPGELFF. As DNA, the CDR3 is TGTGCCAGCAGTGCTCGTGCGCCCGGGGAGCTGTTTTTT.

CDR3 bases: TGTGCCAGCAGCCCGAGCGGGGGGACTTACAATGAGCAGTTCTTC. This translates into CASSPSGGTYNEQFF. V usage is TRBV9 and J usage is TRBJ2-1, with 9 bases lining up with TRBD2. Germline lookup yields CDR1 SGDLS and CDR2 YYNGEE. Trimming took 4 bases from V and 4 from J; bases not matched to a gene: 6. The CDR3 has 15 amino acids.

The chain recombines TRBV5-4 with TRBJ2-1; 13 bases line up with TRBD2. The CDR3 is 18 amino acids. V shed 4 bases and J 0 bases; nucleotides not matched to a gene: 7. Germline CDR1 and CDR2: SGHNT and YYREEE (reference sequence). The CDR3 region has the DNA TGTGCCAGCAGCGCCGGGACTAGCGGGGTAGGCTCCTACAATGAGCAGTTCTTC. Translation gives CASSAGTSGVGSYNEQFF.

V usage is TRBV19 and J usage is TRBJ2-2, with D perhaps TRBD2 (5 bases). Trimming removed 9 bases at V and 7 bases at J, with 15 bases between. The CDR3 sequence is 13 residues long. Germline V gives CDR1 LNHDA, CDR2 SQIVND (reference sequence). The DNA of the CDR3 is TGTGCCAGCTCCCCGGGGATAGTCGGGGAGCTGTTTTTT. Translated, it gives CASSPGIVGELFF.

CDR3 loop: CASRIQGLSSYNEQFF. The CDR3 DNA sequence: TGCGCCAGCAGGATTCAGGGTCTGAGCTCCTACAATGAGCAGTTCTTC. The chain employs TRBV5-1 and TRBJ2-1; tentatively, D is TRBD1 (5 bases). V shed 5 bases and J shed 0 bases, with 15 bases lying between them. Looked up from germline, CDR1 is SGHRS and CDR2 is YFSETQ. The CDR3 has 16 amino acids.

V is TRBV5-4 and J is TRBJ2-3; 9 nucleotides agree with TRBD1. Germline assignment: CDR1 SGHNT and CDR2 YYREEE (reference sequence). This CDR3 has 16 amino acids. Trimming cost V 4 bases and J 2 bases; bases outside gene matches: 8. CDR3 bases: TGTGCCAGCAGCAGCTACAGGGGGCGCATCACAGATACGCAGTATTTT. Encoded protein: CASSSYRGRITDTQYF.

This clone occurred once. The V and J genes are TRBV7-6 and TRBJ1-3; D not resolved. Germline loops: CDR1 SGHVS, CDR2 FNYEAQ. The CDR3 totals 16 residues. Trimming took off 6 bases at V and 0 bases at J, with 15 bases between the two ends. The CDR3 nucleotides read TGTGCCAGCAGTCCGCGGGCCGAAAGCTCTGGAAACACCATATATTTT. It is translated as CASSPRAESSGNTIYF.

The J gene is TRBJ1-2, the V gene TRBV4-2, with unresolved D. CDR1 and CDR2 (germline): LGHNA, YNFKEQ. V gave up 1 base and J gave up 7 bases, with 7 bases separating them. The length of the CDR3 is 12 residues. This chain's CDR3 is CASSQAEAGYTF. The CDR3 DNA reads as TGTGCCAGCAGCCAAGCCGAGGCTGGCTACACCTTC.

This clone was seen only a few times. This chain connects TRBV2 to TRBJ1-5; 12 positions match TRBD1. Trimming cost V 5 bases and J 7 bases; bases outside gene matches: 3. In germline, CDR1 is SNHLY, CDR2 FYNNEI. This CDR3 comprises 14 residues. CDR3 sequence reads: CASSPGQGAQPQHF. CDR3 bases: TGTGCCAGCAGTCCGGGACAGGGGGCCCAGCCCCAGCATTTT.